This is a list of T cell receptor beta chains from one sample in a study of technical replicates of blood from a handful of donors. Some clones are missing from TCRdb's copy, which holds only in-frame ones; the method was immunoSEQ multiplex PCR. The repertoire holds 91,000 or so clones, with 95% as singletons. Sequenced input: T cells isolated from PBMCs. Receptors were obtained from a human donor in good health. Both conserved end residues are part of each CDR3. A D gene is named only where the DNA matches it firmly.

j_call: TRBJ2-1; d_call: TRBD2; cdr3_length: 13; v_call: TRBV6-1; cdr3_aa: CATLAGVNNEQFF; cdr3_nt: TGTGCCACCCTAGCGGGAGTTAATAATGAGCAGTTCTTC
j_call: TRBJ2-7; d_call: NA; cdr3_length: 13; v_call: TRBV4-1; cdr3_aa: CASSQGGNYEQYF; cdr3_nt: TGCGCCAGCAGCCAAGGTGGCAACTACGAGCAGTACTTC
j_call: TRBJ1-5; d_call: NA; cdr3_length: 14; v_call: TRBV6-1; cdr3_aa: CASSVELNNQPQHF; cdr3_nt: TGTGCCAGCAGTGTAGAGTTGAACAATCAGCCCCAGCATTTT
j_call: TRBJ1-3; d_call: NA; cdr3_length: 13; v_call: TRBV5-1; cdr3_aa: CASWGPSGNTIYF; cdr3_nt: TGCGCCAGTTGGGGCCCGTCTGGAAACACCATATATTTT
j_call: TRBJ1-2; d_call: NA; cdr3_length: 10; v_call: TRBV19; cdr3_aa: CASIGNGYTF; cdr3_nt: TGTGCCAGTATCGGGAATGGCTACACCTTC
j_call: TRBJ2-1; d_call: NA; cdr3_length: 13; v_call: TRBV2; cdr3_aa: CAIMDRKYNEQFF; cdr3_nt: TGTGCCATCATGGACAGAAAGTACAATGAGCAGTTCTTC
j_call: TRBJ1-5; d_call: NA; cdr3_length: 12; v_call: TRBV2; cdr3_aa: CASSTGNQPQHF; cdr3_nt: TGTGCCAGCAGTACAGGGAATCAGCCCCAGCATTTT
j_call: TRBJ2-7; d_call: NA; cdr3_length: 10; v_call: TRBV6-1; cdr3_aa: CASSGDAQYF; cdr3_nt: TGTGCCAGCTCAGGGGACGCGCAGTACTTC
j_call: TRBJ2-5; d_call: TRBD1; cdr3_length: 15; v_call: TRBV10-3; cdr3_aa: CAISDPGQGWETQYF; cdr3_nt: TGTGCCATCAGTGACCCGGGACAGGGGTGGGAGACCCAGTACTTC
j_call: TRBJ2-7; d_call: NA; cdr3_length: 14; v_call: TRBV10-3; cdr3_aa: CAISESTFSYEQYF; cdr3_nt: TGTGCCATCAGTGAGTCTACTTTTTCCTACGAGCAGTACTTC
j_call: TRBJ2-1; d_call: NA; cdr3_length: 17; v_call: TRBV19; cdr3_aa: CASSINLTPSSYNEQFF; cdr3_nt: TGTGCCAGTAGTATAAATTTGACTCCAAGCTCCTACAATGAGCAGTTCTTC
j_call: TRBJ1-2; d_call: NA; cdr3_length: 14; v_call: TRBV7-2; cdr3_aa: CASSLTWGRDGYTF; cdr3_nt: TGTGCCAGCAGCCTTACCTGGGGGAGGGATGGCTACACCTTC
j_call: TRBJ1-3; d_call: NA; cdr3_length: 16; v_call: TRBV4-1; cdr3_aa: CASSQVSTSSGNTIYF; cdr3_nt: TGCGCCAGCAGCCAAGTCTCAACGAGCTCTGGAAACACCATATATTTT
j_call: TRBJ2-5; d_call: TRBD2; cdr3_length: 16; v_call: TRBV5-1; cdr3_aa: CASSLAGTPAQETQYF; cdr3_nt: TGCGCCAGCAGTCTAGCGGGCACGCCGGCCCAAGAGACCCAGTACTTC
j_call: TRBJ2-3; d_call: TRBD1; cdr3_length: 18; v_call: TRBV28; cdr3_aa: CASETGTGGRSSTDTQYF; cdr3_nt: TGTGCCAGCGAGACCGGGACAGGGGGTCGATCTAGCACAGATACGCAGTATTTT